This passage covers 10 T cell receptor beta chains from one sample sequenced in a study of blood T cell repertoires in COVID-19 (TCRdb year 2020). Library preparation employed the immunoSEQ multiplex PCR assay. TCRdb provides this immuneACCESS table in a form limited to in-frame rearrangements. Some clones are lacking; in checked studies, under half of them reflect an unresolved V gene, and why the rest are absent is not known. Across this sample there are about 170,000 clones, with 83% seen only once. The top ten constitute around 2% of the sample. The sample taken for sequencing was peripheral blood. Receptors were obtained from a woman of 80 years or more with acute or convalescent COVID-19.

The chain uses TRBV5-1 and TRBJ2-2; TRBD1 matches 9 bases. With V trimmed by 4 bases and J by 7 bases, 5 bases remained unmatched. The CDR3 loop spans 14 amino acids. The germline V gene encodes CDR1 SGHRS and CDR2 YFSETQ. As DNA, the CDR3 is TGCGCCAGCAGCCTACGGACAGGGGACGGGGAGCTGTTTTTT. It translates to CASSLRTGDGELFF.

The V and J genes are TRBV5-6 and TRBJ1-4; a possible D gene is TRBD1 (6 bases). The CDR3 contains 14 residues. V lost 4 bases to trimming and J lost 4 bases, with 11 bases between them. Germline V CDR1 and CDR2: SGHDT, YYEEEE. CDR3 coding DNA: TGTGCCAGCAGCGTAGACAGGATTAATGAAAAACTGTTTTTT. Translated: CASSVDRINEKLFF.

The chain recombines TRBV5-1 with TRBJ1-1; 7 bases are a match to TRBD1. V dropped 5 bases and J dropped 3; count of bases not matched to a gene: 10. Looked up from germline, CDR1 is SGHRS and CDR2 is YFSETQ. The CDR3 is 15 amino acids. The chain's CDR3 is CASRVTGMEDTEAFF. CDR3 bases: TGCGCCAGCAGGGTGACAGGGATGGAGGACACTGAAGCTTTCTTT.

This clone occurred once. The J gene is TRBJ2-7, the V gene TRBV25-1, with a possible D match to TRBD2 (5 bases). The germline CDR1 and CDR2 sequences are MGHDK and SYGVNS. V was clipped by 7 bases and J by 3 bases, with 7 bases between them. The CDR3 extends over 11 amino acids. Written as DNA, the CDR3 is TGTGCCAGCAACGAGGGCTACGAGCAGTACTTC. Amino acids: CASNEGYEQYF.

The genes are TRBV14 and TRBJ1-4, with TRBD1 matching over 8 bases. Germline CDR1 is SGHDN and CDR2 is FVKESK. Trimming at V came to 1 base and at J to 5 bases, leaving 0 bases not matched to a gene. This CDR3 contains 14 residues. The CDR3: CASSQGQGNEKLFF. The CDR3, as DNA: TGTGCCAGCAGCCAAGGACAGGGGAATGAAAAACTGTTTTTT. Using reference TRBV14 and TRBJ1-4 for the parts outside the CDR3, the full variable domain is EAGVTQFPSHSVIEKGQTVTLRCDPISGHDNLYWYRRVMGKEIKFLLHFVKESKQDESGMPNNRFLAERTGGTYSTLKVQPAELEDSGVYFCASSQGQGNEKLFFGSGTQLSVL.

J is TRBJ1-1 and V is TRBV19; no clear D gene. Per the germline V gene, CDR1 is LNHDA and CDR2 is SQIVND (reference sequence). The ends were cut back, 10 bases at V and 1 base at J, with 13 bases in the middle. The CDR3 totals 13 residues. CDR3 in DNA: TGTGCCACCCAACTAACATGGAACACTGAAGCTTTCTTT. Its translation is CATQLTWNTEAFF.

This clone showed up just a few times. This chain joins TRBV20-1 and TRBJ1-1; D uncertain. The germline V gene encodes CDR1 DFQATT and CDR2 SNEGSKA (reference sequence). This CDR3 spans 11 amino acids. With 3 bases removed from V and 10 bases from J, the gap between germline ends came to 12 bases. The chain's CDR3 is CSASRLAGAFF. The DNA of the CDR3 is TGCAGTGCTAGTAGGCTAGCTGGAGCTTTCTTT.

The CDR3 reads CSVGSGTEAFF. The DNA for the CDR3 is TGCAGCGTCGGGTCCGGGACTGAAGCTTTCTTT. V is TRBV29-1 and J is TRBJ1-1; unclear D gene. Germline V gives CDR1 SQVTM, CDR2 ANQGSEA. CDR3 length: 11 amino acids. Trimming took 6 bases from V and 5 from J, leaving 10 bases between them. Filled out from reference TRBV29-1 and TRBJ1-1, the complete variable domain reads SAVISQKPSRDICQRGTSLTIQCQVDSQVTMMFWYRQQPGQSLTLIATANQGSEATYESGFVIDKFPISRPNLTFSTLTVSNMSPEDSSIYLCSVGSGTEAFFGQGTRLTVV.

This chain uses TRBV18 with TRBJ2-6; the match to TRBD1 covers 12 bases. The CDR3 loop spans 18 amino acids. The germline V gene has CDR1 KGHSH and CDR2 LQKENI. J was trimmed by 4 bases and V by 4 bases; bases with no gene match: 8. CDR3 region: CASSLQGTGGSGANVLTF. The CDR3 region has the DNA TGTGCCAGCTCACTGCAGGGGACAGGGGGCTCCGGGGCCAACGTCCTGACTTTC.

V usage is TRBV10-3 and J usage is TRBJ2-2, with D possibly being TRBD2 (6 bases). Germline CDR1 and CDR2: ENHRY and SYGVKD. Trimming cost V 5 bases and J 3 bases, with 10 bases left between them. The CDR3 extends over 14 amino acids. Written as DNA, the CDR3 is TGTGCCATCAGTACGGGAGAATACACCGGGGAGCTGTTTTTT. Translating it yields CAISTGEYTGELFF.